The rows below give T cell receptor beta chains drawn from one sample of a study of CD8+ T cells in alopecia areata. TCRdb's copy holds only in-frame clones and misses some; the assay was immunoSEQ multiplex PCR. The sample lists 170,000 or so clones; around 60% were seen once. The input for sequencing was CD4+ T cells sorted from blood, taken at week 0. These receptors were collected from a human donor with alopecia areata. The CDR3 runs from the conserved cysteine through the conserved F or W. Each record gives: V gene, J gene, clone size, D gene, CDR3 DNA, CDR3 protein. The D gene is left open where the match is weak. The size of a clone is reported for some rows only, either as once, few or many, or as a class for expanded clones.

V gene: TRBV5-6; J gene: TRBJ1-6; clone size: few; D gene: -; CDR3 DNA: TGTGCCAGCAGCTTGGACATTTCCTCACCCCTCCACTTT; CDR3 protein: CASSLDISSPLHF
V gene: TRBV9; J gene: TRBJ1-1; clone size: -; D gene: -; CDR3 DNA: TGTGCCAGCAGCGTAGAGGGTGAAGCTTTCTTT; CDR3 protein: CASSVEGEAFF
V gene: TRBV7-6; J gene: TRBJ2-5; clone size: -; D gene: -; CDR3 DNA: TGTGCCAGCAGCTTAGCTACGGAGACCCAGTACTTC; CDR3 protein: CASSLATETQYF
V gene: TRBV30; J gene: TRBJ2-3; clone size: -; D gene: -; CDR3 DNA: TGTGCCTGGAGTGGGGGTTCCTTCGGGTCAGATACGCAGTATTTT; CDR3 protein: CAWSGGSFGSDTQYF
V gene: TRBV30; J gene: TRBJ1-2; clone size: few; D gene: -; CDR3 DNA: TGTGCCTGGAGTGTACGGGCAGGCTACACCTTC; CDR3 protein: CAWSVRAGYTF
V gene: TRBV5-1; J gene: TRBJ2-7; clone size: -; D gene: TRBD1; CDR3 DNA: TGCGCCAGCAGACCTGGACAGGGCGACGAGCAGTACTTC; CDR3 protein: CASRPGQGDEQYF
V gene: TRBV19; J gene: TRBJ2-2; clone size: -; D gene: -; CDR3 DNA: TGTGCCAGTAGCGACAGGAACACCGGGGAGCTGTTTTTT; CDR3 protein: CASSDRNTGELFF
V gene: TRBV7-8; J gene: TRBJ1-2; clone size: -; D gene: -; CDR3 DNA: TGTGCCAGCAGCTTTGCGGGCAGTGCCTATGGCTACACCTTC; CDR3 protein: CASSFAGSAYGYTF
V gene: TRBV5-1; J gene: TRBJ1-2; clone size: few; D gene: -; CDR3 DNA: TGCGCCAGCAGCTTCGGAGCTAACTATGGCTACACCTTC; CDR3 protein: CASSFGANYGYTF
V gene: TRBV15; J gene: TRBJ1-1; clone size: few; D gene: -; CDR3 DNA: TGTGCCACCAGCAGAGAGCGGTGGGGGAACACTGAAGCTTTCTTT; CDR3 protein: CATSRERWGNTEAFF
V gene: TRBV30; J gene: TRBJ1-2; clone size: -; D gene: -; CDR3 DNA: TGTGCCTGGAGTCGAAGGGTCTATGGCTACACCTTC; CDR3 protein: CAWSRRVYGYTF
V gene: TRBV30; J gene: TRBJ2-7; clone size: -; D gene: -; CDR3 DNA: TGTGCCTGGAGTGACCCACGTATCTTGACAGATACCTCGTACGAGCAGTACTTC; CDR3 protein: CAWSDPRILTDTSYEQYF
V gene: TRBV7-9; J gene: TRBJ2-5; clone size: -; D gene: -; CDR3 DNA: TGTGCCAGCAGCCGACATCTGGGGGGCGTAACCCAAGAGACCCAGTACTTC; CDR3 protein: CASSRHLGGVTQETQYF
V gene: TRBV30; J gene: TRBJ2-2; clone size: -; D gene: -; CDR3 DNA: TGTGCCTGGAGTGTACCCCCGCTTAACACCGGGGAGCTGTTTTTT; CDR3 protein: CAWSVPPLNTGELFF
V gene: TRBV6-5; J gene: TRBJ1-3; clone size: -; D gene: -; CDR3 DNA: TGTGCCAGCAGTGAGGGCCCTGGAAACACCATATATTTT; CDR3 protein: CASSEGPGNTIYF
V gene: TRBV15; J gene: TRBJ1-2; clone size: -; D gene: TRBD1; CDR3 DNA: TGTGCCACCAGCAGCCCGACAGGGGGCTATGGCTACACCTTC; CDR3 protein: CATSSPTGGYGYTF
V gene: TRBV4-2; J gene: TRBJ2-5; clone size: -; D gene: -; CDR3 DNA: TGTGCCAGCAGCCTCAGAGGGGAGACCCAGTACTTC; CDR3 protein: CASSLRGETQYF
V gene: TRBV29-1; J gene: TRBJ1-2; clone size: -; D gene: TRBD1; CDR3 DNA: TGCAGCGTCCGACAGGGAGGCTATGGCTACACCTTC; CDR3 protein: CSVRQGGYGYTF
V gene: TRBV11-2; J gene: TRBJ2-5; clone size: -; D gene: -; CDR3 DNA: TGTGCCAGCAGCACCCCACAGGAGGTGGAGACCCAGTACTTC; CDR3 protein: CASSTPQEVETQYF
V gene: TRBV6-1; J gene: TRBJ1-6; clone size: -; D gene: -; CDR3 DNA: TGTGCCAGCAGTGAACCTCCGACAGGTTCCAATTCACCCCTCCACTTT; CDR3 protein: CASSEPPTGSNSPLHF
V gene: TRBV5-1; J gene: TRBJ1-2; clone size: -; D gene: -; CDR3 DNA: TGCGCCAGCAGCGGCGGGACTTACGCTTATGGCTACACCTTC; CDR3 protein: CASSGGTYAYGYTF
V gene: TRBV28; J gene: TRBJ1-5; clone size: -; D gene: -; CDR3 DNA: TGTGCCAGCAGTGACGGACAGAGCAATCAGCCCCAGCATTTT; CDR3 protein: CASSDGQSNQPQHF
V gene: TRBV6-1; J gene: TRBJ2-7; clone size: -; D gene: TRBD1; CDR3 DNA: TGTGCCGCCCCCTGGGAGCACAGGGGCTACGAGCAGTACTTC; CDR3 protein: CAAPWEHRGYEQYF
V gene: TRBV30; J gene: TRBJ1-1; clone size: -; D gene: -; CDR3 DNA: TGTGCCTGGAGTGTAGGTTACTACTTAGAAGCTTTCTTT; CDR3 protein: CAWSVGYYLEAFF
V gene: TRBV5-1; J gene: TRBJ2-5; clone size: -; D gene: -; CDR3 DNA: TGCGCCAGCAGCGATGAACTCAGGGTGGCCCAAGAGACCCAGTACTTC; CDR3 protein: CASSDELRVAQETQYF
V gene: TRBV4-1; J gene: TRBJ1-6; clone size: -; D gene: -; CDR3 DNA: TGCGCCAGCAGCCAAGCAACTGCCGGGAATTCACCCCTCCACTTT; CDR3 protein: CASSQATAGNSPLHF
V gene: TRBV29-1; J gene: TRBJ2-7; clone size: -; D gene: -; CDR3 DNA: TGCAGCGTTGAAGGGGTGGGACCTTCTCCCTACGAGCAGTACTTC; CDR3 protein: CSVEGVGPSPYEQYF
V gene: TRBV4-1; J gene: TRBJ2-6; clone size: -; D gene: -; CDR3 DNA: TGCGCCAGCAGCCAAGATTGGGGGGCTGGGGCCAACGTCCTGACTTTC; CDR3 protein: CASSQDWGAGANVLTF
V gene: TRBV12-5; J gene: TRBJ2-1; clone size: -; D gene: -; CDR3 DNA: TGTGCTAGTGTCCAAAGGGCGGGTGTCTCCTACAATGAGCAGTTCTTC; CDR3 protein: CASVQRAGVSYNEQFF
V gene: TRBV29-1; J gene: TRBJ1-2; clone size: -; D gene: -; CDR3 DNA: TGCAGCGTTCAGGGGTTAGTTGGCTACACCTTC; CDR3 protein: CSVQGLVGYTF
V gene: TRBV2; J gene: TRBJ1-1; clone size: -; D gene: -; CDR3 DNA: TGTGCCAGCAGTGAGACAAGGGTGAACACTGAAGCTTTCTTT; CDR3 protein: CASSETRVNTEAFF
V gene: TRBV5-6; J gene: TRBJ1-2; clone size: -; D gene: -; CDR3 DNA: TGTGCCAGCAGCTTGTCTGGGGCGAACTATGGCTACACCTTC; CDR3 protein: CASSLSGANYGYTF
V gene: TRBV6-5; J gene: TRBJ1-2; clone size: -; D gene: TRBD1; CDR3 DNA: TGTGCCAGCAGCACAACAACCGGGACAGGGGTAATTTACACCTTC; CDR3 protein: CASSTTTGTGVIYTF
V gene: TRBV7-8; J gene: TRBJ2-5; clone size: few; D gene: -; CDR3 DNA: TGTGCCAGCAGCACAGGACGGTCCTTTGTAAGGGTCCAAGAGACCCAGTACTTC; CDR3 protein: CASSTGRSFVRVQETQYF
V gene: TRBV2; J gene: TRBJ2-4; clone size: -; D gene: TRBD1; CDR3 DNA: TGTGCCAGCAGTGAAATTAGGGGGCCCATTCAGTACTTC; CDR3 protein: CASSEIRGPIQYF
V gene: TRBV7-3; J gene: TRBJ1-6; clone size: few; D gene: -; CDR3 DNA: TGTGCCAGCAGCTTAGGTGAACCCCTCCACTTT; CDR3 protein: CASSLGEPLHF
V gene: TRBV4-1; J gene: TRBJ2-7; clone size: -; D gene: -; CDR3 DNA: TGCGCCAGCAGCCAAGGGTCTAGGGGGGGCCTCTACGAGCAGTACTTC; CDR3 protein: CASSQGSRGGLYEQYF